Reported below is one T cell receptor beta chain. Original analysis: Using reference gene primer amplification, nucleated cell counts were estimated. Profiled with immunoSEQ multiplex PCR; TCRdb holds only in-frame clones, not every one. V and J calls and clone size are those listed in that table; D and trimming were worked out from the DNA. The sample carries about 190,000 clones, around 80% recorded once. This record belongs to a study of blood T cell repertoires in COVID-19. The wider study: The United States, Italy and Spain provided the acute and convalescent COVID-19 samples. In each case, the material was cDNA or gDNA derived from T cells, B-cell-depleted T cells, or PBMCs.

The CDR3 covers 17 residues. The trim removed 5 bases at V and 10 bases at J, leaving 22 bases unmatched. Per germline, CDR1 SGHAT and CDR2 FQNNGV. J is TRBJ1-1 and V is TRBV11-2, with 7 bases fitting TRBD1. Material for sequencing was peripheral blood. This TCR derives from an elderly woman with active or convalescent COVID-19. The CDR3 here is CASSPLTGRVGRLGAFF. The CDR3 coding sequence is TGTGCCAGCAGCCCGTTGACAGGGAGAGTGGGACGCTTAGGAGCTTTCTTT.